The 8 T cell receptor beta chains presented below share a single source sample, sequenced in a study of shared clonotypes between healthy human individuals. Profiled with immunoSEQ multiplex PCR; TCRdb holds only in-frame clones, not every one. The data contain over a million clones, around four fifths of them singletons. Material for sequencing was memory CD4+ T cells sorted from blood. The subset here: CD45RA-negative fraction. These receptor sequences come from a man between 18 and 29 years old in good health.

J is TRBJ2-1 and V is TRBV6-5, with TRBD2 matching over 9 bases. In germline, CDR1 is MNHEY, CDR2 SVGAGI. This CDR3 has 15 residues. V shed 2 bases, J shed 9 bases, and the junction held 8 bases outside the gene matches. The DNA for the CDR3 is TGTGCCAGCAGTTACCTGAGCGGGGGGAGGTTTGAGCAGTTCTTC. Its protein is CASSYLSGGRFEQFF.

The chain uses TRBV10-3 and TRBJ2-5, with D tentatively TRBD2 (5 bases). Trimming shortened V by 0 bases and J by 3 bases, and 11 bases separated the two germline ends. The CDR3 covers 15 residues. The V gene's germline CDR1 is ENHRY and CDR2 SYGVKD. The DNA of the CDR3 is TGTGCCATCAGTGAGTCTGGCAGGACTGAAGAGACCCAGTACTTC. As protein: CAISESGRTEETQYF.

The rearrangement joins TRBV6-1 to TRBJ2-7; D perhaps matches TRBD2 (6 bases). The germline CDR1 and CDR2 sequences are MNHNS and SASEGT. V lost 11 bases, J lost 2 bases, and 16 bases lay in between. This CDR3 is 13 amino acids long. In DNA form, the CDR3 reads TGTGCCTCCGGTTTGTGGGGGGCCTACGAGCAGTACTTC. Encoded protein: CASGLWGAYEQYF.

V gene TRBV30 combines with J gene TRBJ1-1, with D possibly being TRBD1 (6 bases). Germline V gives CDR1 GTSNPN, CDR2 SVGIG (reference sequence). Trimming pared 7 bases from V and 3 bases from J, leaving 12 bases between. This CDR3 contains 12 residues. CDR3 DNA: TGTGCCTCGGACAGCCAATACACTGAAGCTTTCTTT. Translating gives CASDSQYTEAFF.

The chain couples TRBV11-2 to TRBJ2-1; D perhaps matches TRBD2 (5 bases). The CDR3 covers 12 residues. Germline CDR1 is SGHAT and CDR2 is FQNNGV. Trimming left V 6 bases short and J 7 bases short, with 10 bases between. The CDR3 region has the DNA TGTGCCAGCAGGCTAACTAGTAATGAGCAGTTCTTC. This codes for CASRLTSNEQFF.

Notes on this clone: The sample holds other DNA sequences that translate to the same CDR3. The chain couples TRBV6-1 to TRBJ2-5; no clear D gene. Between the trimmed V and J ends, which lost 6 bases and 4 bases, there was a span of 9 bases. The CDR3 extends over 12 amino acids. Germline V gene sequence: CDR1 MNHNS, CDR2 SASEGT. The CDR3 DNA reads TGTGCCAGCAGCAGACATGGAGAGACCCAGTACTTC. The encoded protein is CASSRHGETQYF.

This clone was seen only once. The chain carries TRBV2 and TRBJ1-2; 7 nucleotides line up with TRBD1. From germline, CDR1 is SNHLY and CDR2 FYNNEI. This CDR3 is built from 14 residues. Trimming cost V 10 bases and J 3 bases; bases outside gene matches: 11. CDR3 protein: CATNPTGTDYGYTF. The CDR3 coding sequence is TGTGCCACCAATCCGACCGGGACAGACTATGGCTACACCTTC.

The sample holds one count of this clone. Just one base apart from a much larger clone, this may be a read error. J is TRBJ2-1 and V is TRBV6-6, with TRBD2 matching 12 bases. The CDR3 length is 15 residues. Germline V gene data show CDR1 as MNHNY and CDR2 as SVGAGI (reference sequence). Germline trimming cut 6 bases from V and 12 bases from J; bases unmatched to any gene: 12. This CDR3 reads CASSQSSGGAVRQFF. CDR3 nucleotides: TGTGCCAGCAGCCAATCTAGCGGGGGGGCGGTGAGGCAGTTCTTC.